This T cell receptor (beta chain) was sequenced during a study of cytomegalovirus exposure and HLA in healthy donors (TCRdb year 2017). Some background on the complete study: An earlier analysis of a few hundred of the donors reported about 280 Gb of sequence data and around 110 million unique TCR beta sequences obtained from roughly 170 million T cells. An earlier analysis of 500 to 650 of the donors applied high-throughput TCR beta sequencing to assess whether each TCR beta V gene segment acted as functional or pseudogenic. A separate validation cohort of approximately 130 different subjects was used in addition to the roughly 620-subject first cohort. The aim of the study was to test whether cataloging public T cell receptors could identify signatures of past pathogen exposure. The genetic ancestry cluster associated with self-reported Caucasian donors included about 84% of the roughly 390 genotyped donors. A later analysis re-examined previously published TCR beta repertoires from more than 650 donors and added high-resolution HLA genotyping to investigate patterns of TCR occurrence. Donor age, sex, ethnicity and CMV serostatus were compiled alongside the repertoire data. HLA typing covered class I and class II loci at four-digit resolution. Typing coverage differed by locus: A, B, C, DRB1 and DQB1 were typed in about 629-640 donors, DQA1 in 522, DPA1 in 600 to 610, and DPB1 in around 440. All discovery cohort repertoires had been generated on a single sequencing platform. In the later analysis, no new phenotypic data were used to find candidate immune exposures; instead, reliance was placed on TCR beta sequences and their occurrence across donors. Because of strong linkage in the cohort, roughly five DR-DQ haplotypes were treated as single units for association and clustering. High-throughput TCR immunosequencing, statistical association of individual TCRs with disease status, and machine learning were combined to predict cytomegalovirus infection status. A later genetic analysis took genome-wide SNP genotypes for 398 of the 666 donors and used that subset as a discovery cohort. Approximately 310 gigabases of sequencing data and around 85 million unique TCR sequences made up an early release that covered several hundred HLA-typed donors. The study profiled the T cell repertoires of under 850 subjects by immunosequencing and related them to cytomegalovirus serostatus. Across approximately 400 genotyped donors of the cohort, an average of about 240,000 unique TCR beta nucleotide sequences per donor were sequenced, and approximately 17% of those sequences were non-productive.

The germline V gene yields SGHNT for CDR1 and YENEEA for CDR2. CDR3 length: 12 amino acids, cysteine to phenylalanine. Only CDR3 DNA is held: 36 bases, read in frame from base 1. A distance of 8 bases separates the germline ends of V and J, which lose 5 bases and 7 bases respectively. In total, roughly 710 healthy bone marrow donors made up the cohort. At the time of sampling, every cohort member was nominally healthy, though immune exposures that went unrecorded were likely present. The donor was CMV seronegative and belonged to the group of 380 or so seronegative cohort members. A peripheral blood sample was provided by each donor, and peripheral blood mononuclear cells were used for TCR beta sequencing. Genomic DNA extraction from the blood cell samples was performed with the Qiagen DNeasy Blood Extraction Kit. What the research found in general, with its limitations: According to a later analysis, parvovirus B19, influenza, CMV and Epstein-Barr virus appeared linked to several top co-occurrence clusters. In a later analysis, HLA-associated TCR beta chains showed more clonal expansion and lower generation probabilities than non-associated chains that were equally common. In an earlier analysis of about 600 of the donors, most TCR beta V segments appeared in productive rearrangements about 87% or about 30% of the time, broadly matching IMGT annotations. HLA typing was unavailable for some donors at each locus, so association tests used only the typed subset. The presence/absence analyses assumed that sequencing depth was roughly uniform across donors, and that assumption may not be true. A later analysis associated approximately 17,000 TCR beta sequences with specific HLA alleles at a false discovery rate of 0.05. This cohort had only TCR beta chains sequenced, and the lack of alpha or paired-chain data limited which features could be detected. Because counts were too low, about 17 rarely observed V segments, including chromosome 9 orphons, were excluded from the earlier analysis of fewer than 650 of the donors. The study listed 164 TCR beta chains as associated with cytomegalovirus. According to a later analysis, most CMV-associated TCR beta chains appeared to be HLA-restricted, and the HLA associations seemed to be driven largely by CMV exposure. A later genetic analysis reported fewer N-insertions in productive TCRs among donors in an Asian-associated ancestry cluster than the roughly 700-donor mean. A further reported finding was that TCR beta sequences accurately predicted the HLA-A and HLA-B alleles for most subjects in the first cohort. The only immune exposure information available for the cohort was CMV serostatus. In a later analysis, TCR association rates were found to vary across HLA loci, with the most associated TCRs seen for DRB1 alleles and the fewest for HLA-C alleles. Correlated functional status among segregating V segments might be attributable to linkage disequilibrium, but an unknown experimental factor could not be ruled out. When HLA alleles, especially DR and DQ, strongly co-occurred, TCR associations were difficult to assign to individual alleles. Across donors, most TCR sequences were observed very rarely, whereas some public TCRs were present in many individuals. It was suggested by the authors that the approach could potentially be generalized to other disease states and immunological phenotypes. A group of highly shared sequence variants was considered likely to be a technical artifact of the sequencing pipeline. A later genetic analysis associated a missense DCLRE1C variant with V-gene and J-gene trimming of TCR beta chains, and an independent cohort replicated the association. The classifier was reported to diagnose cytomegalovirus status with high specificity and sensitivity in both the original cohort and the validation cohort. A few of the identified cytomegalovirus-associated TCR beta chains were confirmed in vitro to be specific for cytomegalovirus antigens. Some IMGT-functional V segments, including TRBV6-2 and TRBV6-3, could not be distinguished by the 87-base-pair reads and were therefore excluded.

Of note for this clone: This receptor's antigen is unknown. No base quality values were provided; no much bigger clone lies one nucleotide off.

The library was obtained by the immunoSEQ multiplex PCR assay. For the multiplex PCR, a mixture combining 60 forward primers for TCR Vbeta segments and 13 reverse primers for TCR Jbeta segments was used. The CDR3 region of rearranged TCR beta genes was amplified from genomic DNA by a multiplex PCR assay. Amplified TCR beta libraries were sequenced as 87-base-pair reads on the Illumina HiSeq System. Under the source paper's analysis protocol: A later analysis counted 75 million to 100 million unique TCR beta chains across the 666 repertoires, and 10 million to 12 million of these chains were shared by at least two donors. To remove PCR and sequencing errors, raw reads were error-corrected and collapsed into unique sequences using a nearest-neighbor algorithm that merged closely related sequences. Alignment of CDR3 sequences to IMGT reference sequences was used to assign V, D and J gene segments. For a sequence to be retained, a match of at least six nucleotides to both a V gene segment and a J gene segment was required. Rearrangements were called productive when the CDR3 lacked stop codons and stayed in frame with V and J; all others were non-productive. Following IMGT convention, CDR3 was defined as the stretch from the second conserved V-encoded cysteine up to the conserved J-encoded phenylalanine. The earlier analysis of about 620 of the donors excluded sequences that lacked an unambiguous match to a single V gene segment. In an earlier analysis of around 600 of the donors, V segments were called functional above 56.7% productive rearrangements and were called segregating when the between-donor standard deviation exceeded 5%. A statistical classification framework was built to diagnose cytomegalovirus status from the catalog of TCR beta chain sequences. A later analysis assigned V and J genes by comparing TCR nucleotide sequences with IMGT/GENE-DB human TR gene sequences. Using the TCRdist pipeline, a later analysis assigned CDR3 sequences along with most-parsimonious VDJ recombination scenarios. In a later analysis, each TCR beta chain was defined by its CDR3 amino acid sequence together with its V-gene family, and reads without a unique V-gene family were excluded. As a way to deal with suspected cross-contamination and a sequencing artifact, a later analysis dropped roughly 620 nucleotide sequences that were highly shared and had low generation probability. In a later analysis, a clonal expansion index was calculated for each public chain from normalized within-repertoire ranks of inferred template counts. In a later analysis, generation probabilities were computed using a VDJ recombination model fitted to out-of-frame rearrangements, and the results were checked against IGoR. Hypergeometric tests were used in a later analysis to score TCR-TCR, TCR-HLA and TCR-CMV co-occurrence, with a repertoire-size bias correction applied to the TCR pairs. To estimate false discovery rates, a later analysis permuted the HLA or CMV assignments 20 times. In a later analysis, co-occurring TCRs were grouped using DBSCAN, and TCRdist sequence similarity was added for clustering within HLA-allele-positive subsets. Repertoires with fewer than 30,000 or more than 120,000 public chains were left out of co-occurrence clustering, as were about 5 repertoires with anomalous nucleotide sharing. What TCRdb holds here is the immuneACCESS table cut down to in-frame rearrangements. Part of the clones is not present; checked against another copy, under half of the missing clones reflect an unresolved V gene, and the others are unexplained. Clonal size and the V and J genes are those of that table, whereas D and trimming came from the DNA. This sample has about 94,000 clones in its table, and roughly three fifths of those were observed once. The ten largest clones capture about 3.9% of the sample.

The chain couples TRBV11-3 to TRBJ2-2, with the D gene call left open. Material for sequencing was PBMCs. The TCR comes from a man aged 25 to 40 in good health and CMV-seronegative. The sequenced DNA is TGTGCCAGCAGCCCGACTTACGGGGAGCTGTTTTTT. This gives the protein CASSPTYGELFF.